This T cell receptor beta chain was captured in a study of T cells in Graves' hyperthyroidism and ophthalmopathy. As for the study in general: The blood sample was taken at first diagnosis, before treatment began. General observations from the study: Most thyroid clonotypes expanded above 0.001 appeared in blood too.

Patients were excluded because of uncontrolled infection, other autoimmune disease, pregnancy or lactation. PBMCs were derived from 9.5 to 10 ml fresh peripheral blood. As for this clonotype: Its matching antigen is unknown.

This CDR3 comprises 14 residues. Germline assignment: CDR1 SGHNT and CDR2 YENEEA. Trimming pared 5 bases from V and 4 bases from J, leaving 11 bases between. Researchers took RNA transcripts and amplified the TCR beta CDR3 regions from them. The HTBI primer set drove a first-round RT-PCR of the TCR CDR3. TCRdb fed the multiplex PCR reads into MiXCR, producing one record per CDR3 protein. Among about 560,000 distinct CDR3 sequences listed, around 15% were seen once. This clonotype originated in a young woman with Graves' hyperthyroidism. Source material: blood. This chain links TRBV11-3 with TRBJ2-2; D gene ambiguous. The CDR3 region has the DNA TGTGCCAGCAGCCGCGCTGTGGGCACCGGGGAGCTGTTTTTT. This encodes CASSRAVGTGELFF.